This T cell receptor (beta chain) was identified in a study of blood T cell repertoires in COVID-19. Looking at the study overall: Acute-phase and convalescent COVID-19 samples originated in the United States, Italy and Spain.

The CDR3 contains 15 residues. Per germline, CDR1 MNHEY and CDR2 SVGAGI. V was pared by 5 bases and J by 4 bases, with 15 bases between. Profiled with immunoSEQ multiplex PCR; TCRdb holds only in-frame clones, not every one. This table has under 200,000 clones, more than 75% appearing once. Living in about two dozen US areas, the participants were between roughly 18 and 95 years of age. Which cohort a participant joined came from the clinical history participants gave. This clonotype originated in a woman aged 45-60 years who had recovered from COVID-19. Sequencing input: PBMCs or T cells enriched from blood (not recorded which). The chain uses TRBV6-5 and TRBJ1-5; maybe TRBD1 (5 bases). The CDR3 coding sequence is TGTGCCAGCAGTCCCCTCGGGGGAGGTAATCAGCCCCAGCATTTT. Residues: CASSPLGGGNQPQHF.